The 3 T cell receptor beta chains in this list originate from one sample, sequenced in a study of cytomegalovirus exposure and HLA in healthy donors. The study ran its PCR with 60 Vbeta and 13 Jbeta primers. Profiling relied on immunoSEQ multiplex PCR, and the TCRdb table lists in-frame clones only, not all of them. The sample lists about 190,000 clones; over 75% were seen once. Material: PBMCs. These receptor sequences come from a man aged 35-49 years in good health and CMV-seropositive.

The chain uses TRBV29-1 and TRBJ2-7, with 7 bases identical to TRBD2. The V gene end was trimmed by 4 bases and the J gene end by 4 bases; junction bases not matched to a gene: 7. The CDR3 covers 13 residues. The germline gives CDR1 SQVTM, CDR2 ANQGSEA. The CDR3 loop reads CSVGGGGRYEQYF. The CDR3 DNA reads TGCAGCGTTGGGGGGGGTGGGCGTTACGAGCAGTACTTC.

The chain couples TRBV9 to TRBJ2-7; D is possibly TRBD1 (5 bases). The V end lost 2 bases, the J end lost 2 bases, and 11 bases lay between the germline ends. Germline assignment: CDR1 SGDLS and CDR2 YYNGEE. This CDR3 contains 14 residues. The CDR3 loop reads CASSVDSPPYEQYF. Written as DNA, the CDR3 is TGTGCCAGCAGCGTCGACAGCCCTCCCTACGAGCAGTACTTC.

There are a few counts of this clone. The V and J genes are TRBV5-4 and TRBJ2-2; 7 bases fit TRBD1. Per the germline V gene, CDR1 is SGHNT and CDR2 is YYREEE (reference sequence). Trimming removed 0 bases from V and 4 bases from J; junction bases left unmatched: 3. The CDR3 has 15 amino acids. The CDR3: CASSLEGAGTGELFF. The CDR3 DNA follows: TGTGCCAGCAGCTTGGAGGGGGCAGGCACCGGGGAGCTGTTTTTT.